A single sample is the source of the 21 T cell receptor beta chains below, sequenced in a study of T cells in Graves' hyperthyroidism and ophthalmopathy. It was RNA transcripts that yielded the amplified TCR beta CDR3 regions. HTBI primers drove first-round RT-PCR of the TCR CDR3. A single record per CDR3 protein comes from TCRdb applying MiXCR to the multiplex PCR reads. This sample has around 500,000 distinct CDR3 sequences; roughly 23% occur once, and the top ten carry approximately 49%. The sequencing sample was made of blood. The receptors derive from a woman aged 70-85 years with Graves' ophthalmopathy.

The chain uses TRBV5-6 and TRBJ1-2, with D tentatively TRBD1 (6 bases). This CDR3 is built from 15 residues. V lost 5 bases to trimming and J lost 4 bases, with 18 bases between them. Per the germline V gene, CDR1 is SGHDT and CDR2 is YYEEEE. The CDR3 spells CASRERLDRIYGYTF. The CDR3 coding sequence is TGTGCCAGCAGGGAGCGCCTTGACAGGATCTATGGCTACACCTTC.

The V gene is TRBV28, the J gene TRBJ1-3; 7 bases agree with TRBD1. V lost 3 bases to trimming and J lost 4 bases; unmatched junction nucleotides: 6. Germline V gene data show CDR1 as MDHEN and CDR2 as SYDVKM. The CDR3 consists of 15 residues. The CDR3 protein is CASSFPRGDGNTIYF. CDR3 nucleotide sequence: TGTGCCAGCAGTTTCCCCAGGGGGGACGGAAACACCATATATTTT.

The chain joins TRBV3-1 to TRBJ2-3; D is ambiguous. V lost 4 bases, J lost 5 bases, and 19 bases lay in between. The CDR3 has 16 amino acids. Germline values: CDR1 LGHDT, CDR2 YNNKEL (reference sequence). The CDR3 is CASSPDLVVAKDTQYF. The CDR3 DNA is TGTGCCAGCAGCCCCGACCTAGTCGTGGCGAAAGATACGCAGTATTTT.

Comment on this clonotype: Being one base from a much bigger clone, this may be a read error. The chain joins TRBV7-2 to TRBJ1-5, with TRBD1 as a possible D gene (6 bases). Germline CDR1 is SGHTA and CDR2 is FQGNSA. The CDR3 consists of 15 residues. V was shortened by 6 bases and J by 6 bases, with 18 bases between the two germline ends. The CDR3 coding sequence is TGTGCCAGCAGGCTGCAGGGGAATGTAGGTCAGCCCCAGCATTTT. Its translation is CASRLQGNVGQPQHF.

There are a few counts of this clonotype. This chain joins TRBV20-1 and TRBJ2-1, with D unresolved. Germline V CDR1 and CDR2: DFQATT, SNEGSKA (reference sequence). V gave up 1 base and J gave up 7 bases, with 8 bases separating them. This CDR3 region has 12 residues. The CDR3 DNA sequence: TGCAGTGCTAGAGGACTGATTAATGAGCAGTTCTTC. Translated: CSARGLINEQFF.

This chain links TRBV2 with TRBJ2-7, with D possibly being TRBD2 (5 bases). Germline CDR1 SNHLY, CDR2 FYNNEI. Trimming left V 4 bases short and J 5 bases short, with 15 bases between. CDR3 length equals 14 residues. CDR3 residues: CASSVSGGRDEQYF. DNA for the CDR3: TGTGCCAGCAGTGTATCTGGAGGCCGCGACGAGCAGTACTTC.

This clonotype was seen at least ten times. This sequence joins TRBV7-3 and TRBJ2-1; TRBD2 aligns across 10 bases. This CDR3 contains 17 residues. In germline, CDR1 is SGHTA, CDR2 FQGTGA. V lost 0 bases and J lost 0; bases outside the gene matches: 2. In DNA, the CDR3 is TGTGCCAGCAGCTTAACCGTAGCGGGAGGCTCCTACAATGAGCAGTTCTTC. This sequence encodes CASSLTVAGGSYNEQFF.

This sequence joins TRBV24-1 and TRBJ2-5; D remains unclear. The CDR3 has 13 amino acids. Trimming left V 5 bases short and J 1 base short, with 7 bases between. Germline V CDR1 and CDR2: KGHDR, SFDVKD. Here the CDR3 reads CATSAGRQETQYF. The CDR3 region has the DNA TGTGCCACCAGTGCCGGACGCCAAGAGACCCAGTACTTC.

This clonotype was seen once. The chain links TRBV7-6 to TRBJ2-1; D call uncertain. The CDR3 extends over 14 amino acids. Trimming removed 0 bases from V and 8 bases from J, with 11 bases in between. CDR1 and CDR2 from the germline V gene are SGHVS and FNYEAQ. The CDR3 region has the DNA TGTGCCAGCAGCTTAGCTCGAACTCAATATGAGCAGTTCTTC. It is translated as CASSLARTQYEQFF.

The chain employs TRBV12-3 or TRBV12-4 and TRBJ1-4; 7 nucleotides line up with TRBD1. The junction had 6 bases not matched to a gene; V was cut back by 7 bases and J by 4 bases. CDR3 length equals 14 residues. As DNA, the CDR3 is TGTGCCAGCAATAGGGGGCATGGTAATGAAAAACTGTTTTTT. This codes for CASNRGHGNEKLFF.

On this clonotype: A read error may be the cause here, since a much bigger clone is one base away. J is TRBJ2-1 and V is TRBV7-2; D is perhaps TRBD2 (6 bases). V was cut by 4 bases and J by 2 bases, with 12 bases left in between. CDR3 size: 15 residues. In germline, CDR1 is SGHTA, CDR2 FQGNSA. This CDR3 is CASSYGRGTYNEQFF. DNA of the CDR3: TGTGCCAGCAGCTATGGGCGGGGAACCTACAATGAGCAGTTCTTC.

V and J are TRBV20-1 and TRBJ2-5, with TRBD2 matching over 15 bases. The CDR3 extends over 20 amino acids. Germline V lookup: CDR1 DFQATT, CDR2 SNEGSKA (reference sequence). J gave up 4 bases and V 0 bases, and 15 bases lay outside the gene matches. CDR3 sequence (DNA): TGCAGTGCTAGAGATCTAGACCCGGGACTAGCGGGAGGTTTGGCAGAGACCCAGTACTTC. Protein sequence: CSARDLDPGLAGGLAETQYF.

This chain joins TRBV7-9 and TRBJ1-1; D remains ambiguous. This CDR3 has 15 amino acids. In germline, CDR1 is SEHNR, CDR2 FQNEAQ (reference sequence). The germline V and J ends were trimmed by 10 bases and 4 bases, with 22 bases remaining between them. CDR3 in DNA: TGTGCCACCGCCCCCATGGTCGGGCGGATCACTGAAGCTTTCTTT. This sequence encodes CATAPMVGRITEAFF.

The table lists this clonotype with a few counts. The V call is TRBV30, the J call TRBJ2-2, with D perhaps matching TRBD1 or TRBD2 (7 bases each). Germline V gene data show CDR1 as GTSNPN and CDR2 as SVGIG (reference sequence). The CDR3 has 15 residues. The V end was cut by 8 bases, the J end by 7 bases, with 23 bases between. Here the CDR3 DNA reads TGTGCCGGGCCCAGGGGGGGCAGAGTAGGCGGGGAGCTGTTTTTT. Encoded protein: CAGPRGGRVGGELFF.

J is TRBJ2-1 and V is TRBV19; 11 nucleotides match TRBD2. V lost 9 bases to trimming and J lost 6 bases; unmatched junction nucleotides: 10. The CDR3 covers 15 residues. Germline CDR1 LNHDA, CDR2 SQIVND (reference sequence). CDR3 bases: TGTGCCAGCAGCAAAACTAGCGGGAGTGTCAATGAGCAGTTCTTC. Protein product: CASSKTSGSVNEQFF.

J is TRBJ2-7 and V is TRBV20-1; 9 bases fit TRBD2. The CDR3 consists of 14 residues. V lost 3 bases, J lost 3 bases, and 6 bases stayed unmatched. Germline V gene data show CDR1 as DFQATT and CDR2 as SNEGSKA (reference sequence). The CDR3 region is CSARGGRAVYEQYF. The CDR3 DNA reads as TGCAGTGCTAGGGGCGGGAGGGCCGTCTACGAGCAGTACTTC.

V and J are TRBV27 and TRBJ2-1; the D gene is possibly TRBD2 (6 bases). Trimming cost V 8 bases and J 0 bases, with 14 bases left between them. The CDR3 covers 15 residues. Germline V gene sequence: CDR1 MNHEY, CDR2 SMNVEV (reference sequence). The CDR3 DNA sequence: TGTGCCAGCCAAAAGCGGGTTAGCTCCTACAATGAGCAGTTCTTC. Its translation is CASQKRVSSYNEQFF.

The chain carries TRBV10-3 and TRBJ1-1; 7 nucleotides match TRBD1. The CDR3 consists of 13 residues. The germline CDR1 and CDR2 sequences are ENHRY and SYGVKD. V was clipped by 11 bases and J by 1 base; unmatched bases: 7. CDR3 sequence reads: CAASGTANTEAFF. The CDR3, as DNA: TGTGCCGCATCCGGGACAGCGAACACTGAAGCTTTCTTT.

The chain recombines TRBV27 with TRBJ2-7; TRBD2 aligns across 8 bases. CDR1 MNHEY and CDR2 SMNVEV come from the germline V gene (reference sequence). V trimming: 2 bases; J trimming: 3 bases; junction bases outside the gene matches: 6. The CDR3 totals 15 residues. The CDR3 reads CASSLAGGTIYEQYF. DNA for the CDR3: TGTGCCAGCAGTTTAGCGGGAGGCACAATCTACGAGCAGTACTTC.

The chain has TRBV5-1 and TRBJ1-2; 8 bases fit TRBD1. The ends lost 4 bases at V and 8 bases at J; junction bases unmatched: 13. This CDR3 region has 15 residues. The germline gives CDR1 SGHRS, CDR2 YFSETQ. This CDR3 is CASSPGQGMILGYTF. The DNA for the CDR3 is TGCGCCAGCAGCCCCGGACAGGGAATGATATTGGGCTACACCTTC.

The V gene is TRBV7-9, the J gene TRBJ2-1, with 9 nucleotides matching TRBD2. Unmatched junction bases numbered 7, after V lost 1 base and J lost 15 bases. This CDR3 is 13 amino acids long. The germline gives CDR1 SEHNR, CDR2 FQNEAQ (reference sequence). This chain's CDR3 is CASSLVVNSGRFF. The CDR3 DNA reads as TGTGCCAGCAGCTTAGTGGTGAATAGCGGGAGGTTCTTC.